This note documents a single TCR beta chain sequence. Peripheral blood, roughly 9.3 milliliters per donor, was collected. Germline V lookup: CDR1 SQVTM, CDR2 ANQGSEA. Trimming took off 7 bases at V and 1 base at J, with 9 bases between the two ends. The CDR3 runs 12 residues. The data are from a study of blood T cells in healthy people across ages. Using a J-beta primer mix together with a sample-barcoded 5' primer, a second PCR was run for 7 to 11 cycles. TCRdb re-derived calls from the 5' RACE reads in MiXCR, one entry per CDR3 protein. The top ten hold about 18% of the sample, which has some 790,000 distinct CDR3 sequences, 29% seen once.

What was sequenced was blood. The TCR comes from a woman aged 80 or older in good health. This chain uses TRBV29-1 with TRBJ2-3; no clear D. This chain's CDR3 is CSESQRTDTQYF. The CDR3, as DNA: TGCAGCGAGTCGCAGCGCACAGATACGCAGTATTTT.